These T cell receptor beta chains were read from a single sample in a study of beta chain features in type 1 diabetes. Only in-frame clones appear in the TCRdb table, and some are missing; sequencing was by immunoSEQ multiplex PCR. The sample gives over 200,000 clones, approximately 10% of which show up once; around 0.017% is in the top ten. The source material was naive CD4+ T cells from blood. These receptors came from a man between 25 and 39 years old with type 1 diabetes. CDR3s include the opening cysteine and the closing phenylalanine or tryptophan. D genes are given only for firm matches. Only some rows state a clone size, as once, few, many or a class for expanded clones.

size	D	V	J	CDR3	DNA
.	.	TRBV28	TRBJ1-1	CASSLGREAFF	TGTGCCAGCAGTTTAGGCAGGGAAGCTTTCTTT
.	.	TRBV7-2	TRBJ1-1	CASSLEPTGARAFF	TGTGCCAGCAGCTTAGAACCCACAGGCGCTCGGGCTTTCTTT
few	TRBD2	TRBV14	TRBJ2-5	CASSPKLAGGPYQETQYF	TGTGCCAGCAGCCCCAAACTAGCGGGGGGCCCGTACCAAGAGACCCAGTACTTC
few	.	TRBV4-3	TRBJ2-7	CASSPRGRGSYEQYF	TGCGCCAGCAGCCCCCGCGGCCGAGGCTCCTACGAGCAGTACTTC
few	TRBD1	TRBV5-1	TRBJ2-1	CASKDRGAYNEQFF	TGCGCCAGCAAGGACAGGGGAGCCTACAATGAGCAGTTCTTC
.	.	TRBV18	TRBJ2-1	CASSPAGNYNEQFF	TGTGCCAGCTCACCAGCGGGCAATTACAATGAGCAGTTCTTC
.	.	TRBV4-3	TRBJ2-7	CASSQDPRAEQYF	TGCGCCAGCAGCCAAGATCCCAGGGCGGAGCAGTACTTC
.	TRBD2	TRBV9	TRBJ2-3	CASSRGLAGETQYF	TGTGCCAGCAGCAGGGGGCTAGCGGGGGAAACGCAGTATTTT
few	.	TRBV30	TRBJ2-6	CAWSITGSGANVLTF	TGTGCCTGGAGCATAACGGGCTCTGGGGCCAACGTCCTGACTTTC
.	.	TRBV6-6	TRBJ1-4	CASSDGGGKLFF	TGTGCCAGCAGCGACGGGGGAGGCAAACTGTTTTTT
.	.	TRBV5-6	TRBJ2-3	CASRFGTKGNTQYF	TGTGCCAGCAGGTTCGGGACAAAAGGAAATACGCAGTATTTT
.	.	TRBV13	TRBJ2-3	CASSLTGSTDTQYF	TGTGCCAGCAGCTTAACAGGGAGCACAGATACGCAGTATTTT
.	.	TRBV6-6	TRBJ1-3	CASSQGLGLGNTIYF	TGTGCCAGCAGTCAGGGACTGGGGCTAGGAAACACCATATATTTT
few	TRBD2	TRBV20-1	TRBJ2-3	CSAPGGDTQYF	TGCAGTGCCCCGGGGGGAGATACGCAGTATTTT
.	.	TRBV4-2	TRBJ2-5	CASSQDIGETQYF	TGTGCCAGCAGCCAAGATATCGGGGAGACCCAGTACTTC
.	TRBD2	TRBV5-1	TRBJ2-1	CASSLAGLAGGDEQFF	TGCGCCAGCAGCTTGGCGGGACTAGCGGGGGGGGATGAGCAGTTCTTC
.	TRBD1	TRBV9	TRBJ2-7	CASSAGTGGREQYF	TGTGCCAGCAGCGCTGGGACAGGGGGCCGCGAGCAGTACTTC
.	.	TRBV7-9	TRBJ1-1	CASSQQPEAFF	TGTGCCAGCAGCCAACAGCCCGAAGCTTTCTTT
few	TRBD1	TRBV7-9	TRBJ2-1	CASSLTPFRGRALCVWFF	TGTGCCAGCAGCTTAACGCCCTTCAGGGGGCGAGCGCTTTGTGTTTGGTTCTTC
few	.	TRBV14	TRBJ2-3	CASSLRDTQYF	TGTGCCAGCAGCCTGAGGGATACGCAGTATTTT
few	TRBD1	TRBV30	TRBJ1-5	CAWGDRGYQPQHF	TGTGCCTGGGGGGACAGGGGGTATCAGCCCCAGCATTTT
few	.	TRBV28	TRBJ1-3	CASSSPGSGNTIYF	TGTGCCAGCAGTTCCCCGGGCTCTGGAAACACCATATATTTT
few	.	TRBV21-1	TRBJ1-4	CASSKRSGEKLFF	TGTGCCAGCAGCAAGCGGAGCGGTGAAAAACTGTTTTTT
.	.	TRBV4-3	TRBJ1-5	CASSQVEGNQPQHF	TGCGCCAGCAGCCAAGTGGAGGGAAATCAGCCCCAGCATTTT
few	TRBD1	TRBV5-4	TRBJ2-2	CASGTTGSTGELFF	TGTGCCAGCGGAACGACAGGGTCCACCGGGGAGCTGTTTTTT
few	.	TRBV5-1	TRBJ1-1	CASSFDRYTEAFF	TGCGCCAGCAGCTTCGACAGATACACTGAAGCTTTCTTT
.	.	TRBV9	TRBJ2-1	CASSVGGVGNEQFF	TGTGCCAGCAGCGTAGGCGGGGTGGGTAATGAGCAGTTCTTC
.	.	TRBV9	TRBJ2-2	CASSVNRVGELFF	TGTGCCAGCAGCGTAAACAGGGTAGGGGAGCTGTTTTTT
few	.	TRBV5-1	TRBJ2-1	CASSPEGVEQFF	TGCGCCAGCAGTCCTGAAGGGGTTGAGCAGTTCTTC
.	TRBD2	TRBV7-3	TRBJ2-1	CASSPFPGTSSALNEQFF	TGTGCCAGCAGCCCCTTCCCCGGGACTAGTTCGGCCCTTAATGAGCAGTTCTTC
few	.	TRBV6-5	TRBJ1-1	CASSDSGRGNTEAFF	TGTGCCAGCAGTGACTCAGGGAGAGGGAACACTGAAGCTTTCTTT
few	TRBD1	TRBV29-1	TRBJ1-1	CSIQGANTEAFF	TGCAGCATTCAGGGGGCCAACACTGAAGCTTTCTTT
few	.	TRBV4-1	TRBJ1-1	CASRPTPYGGNTEAFF	TGCGCCAGCAGACCAACGCCCTACGGGGGGAACACTGAAGCTTTCTTT
few	.	TRBV2	TRBJ1-1	CASSETVWNTEAFF	TGTGCCAGCAGTGAGACAGTTTGGAACACTGAAGCTTTCTTT
few	.	TRBV7-2	TRBJ1-2	CASSSQAGRNYGYTF	TGTGCCAGCAGCTCCCAGGCAGGGCGAAACTATGGCTACACCTTC
.	.	TRBV14	TRBJ2-7	CASSQGGGLIRYEQYF	TGTGCCAGCAGCCAAGGTGGCGGACTCATCAGGTACGAGCAGTACTTC
.	.	TRBV30	TRBJ2-7	CAWSSLGSSYEQYF	TGTGCCTGGAGCTCACTCGGTAGCTCCTACGAGCAGTACTTC
few	.	TRBV6-5	TRBJ2-7	CASSYDGTATYEQYF	TGTGCCAGCAGTTACGACGGGACTGCAACCTACGAGCAGTACTTC
.	.	TRBV7-8	TRBJ1-1	CASSFLAGPEAFF	TGTGCCAGCAGCTTCTTGGCAGGGCCTGAAGCTTTCTTT
few	TRBD1	TRBV5-1	TRBJ2-3	CASSGGQGADTQYF	TGCGCCAGCAGCGGAGGACAGGGCGCAGATACGCAGTATTTT